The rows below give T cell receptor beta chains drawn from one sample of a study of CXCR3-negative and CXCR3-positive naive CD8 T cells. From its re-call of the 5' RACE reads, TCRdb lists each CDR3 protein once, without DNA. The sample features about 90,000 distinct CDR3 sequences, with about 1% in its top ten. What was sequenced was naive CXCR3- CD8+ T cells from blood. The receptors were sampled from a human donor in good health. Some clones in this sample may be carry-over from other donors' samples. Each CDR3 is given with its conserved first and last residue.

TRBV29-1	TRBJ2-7	CSVEDPGTGIYEQYF
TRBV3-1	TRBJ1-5	CASSPMTGDQPQHF
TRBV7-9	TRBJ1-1	CASSFQRDTEAFF
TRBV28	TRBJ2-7	CASSLELGQGYEQYF
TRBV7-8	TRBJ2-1	CASSLTSGASGNEQFF
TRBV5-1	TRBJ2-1	CASSLGDLAGNEQFF
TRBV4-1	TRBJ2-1	CASSHEGGNLANEQFF
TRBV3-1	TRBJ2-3	CASSRLRRDTQYF
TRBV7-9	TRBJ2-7	CASSPGEAYEQYF
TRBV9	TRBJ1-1	CASSVWAANTEALF
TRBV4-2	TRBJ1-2	CASSQVQGEPNYGYTF